The 6 T cell receptor beta chains below come from one sample, sequenced in a study of blood T cell repertoires in COVID-19. TCRdb's table, derived via immunoSEQ multiplex PCR, lists solely in-frame clones and lacks some. The repertoire has some 120,000 clones, approximately 71% of them found once; the top ten carry approximately 2.3%. Source material: peripheral blood. These receptors all come from a woman between 70 and 85 years old with acute or convalescent COVID-19.

The CDR3 protein is CASSIFRTSGGGLPQFF. The DNA of the CDR3 is TGTGCCAGTAGTATCTTCCGGACTAGCGGGGGGGGTCTCCCCCAGTTCTTC. V and J are TRBV19 and TRBJ2-1, with 15 bases that match TRBD2. CDR1 and CDR2 from the germline V gene are LNHDA and SQIVND (reference sequence). The CDR3 consists of 17 residues. J lost 13 bases, V lost 3 bases, and 13 bases had no gene match.

The V call is TRBV5-5, the J call TRBJ1-2; D is uncertain. There are 15 residues in the CDR3. Germline assignment: CDR1 SGHKS and CDR2 YYEKEE (reference sequence). V lost 3 bases and J lost 8, with 20 bases in between. CDR3 sequence (DNA): TGTGCCAGCAGCTCTTATATTGACCCGATGGGCGGCTACACCTTC. Translating gives CASSSYIDPMGGYTF.

V and J are TRBV7-2 and TRBJ2-5; perhaps TRBD1 as D (5 bases). V dropped 1 base and J dropped 5 bases, with 14 bases sitting between them. In germline, CDR1 is SGHTA, CDR2 FQGNSA. CDR3 length equals 15 residues. The CDR3 is CASSLGSGAGETQYF. CDR3 sequence (DNA): TGTGCCAGCAGCTTAGGGTCTGGGGCAGGGGAGACCCAGTACTTC. Using reference TRBV7-2 and TRBJ2-5 for the parts outside the CDR3, the full variable domain is GAGVSQSPSNKVTEKGKDVELRCDPISGHTALYWYRQSLGQGLEFLIYFQGNSAPDKSGLPSDRFSAERTGGSVSTLTIQRTQQEDSAVYLCASSLGSGAGETQYFGPGTRLLVL.

In this sample, this clone turned up a few times. The rearrangement links TRBV4-2 to TRBJ2-1, with D maybe TRBD2 (5 bases). Germline lookup yields CDR1 LGHNA and CDR2 YNFKEQ. This CDR3 spans 12 amino acids. The ends were cut back, 4 bases at V and 10 bases at J, with 11 bases in the middle. The CDR3 DNA reads as TGTGCCAGCAGCCCCCCGGGAAGGGAGCAGTTCTTC. The encoded protein is CASSPPGREQFF.

This chain uses TRBV19 with TRBJ1-5, with 7 bases fitting TRBD1. CDR1 LNHDA and CDR2 SQIVND come from the germline V gene (reference sequence). The CDR3 extends over 18 amino acids. The J segment lost 1 base and the V segment lost 4 bases, leaving 13 bases of the junction unmatched. CDR3 region: CASSTRQGSGSSNQPQHF. CDR3 bases: TGTGCCAGTAGTACGAGACAGGGAAGTGGTAGCAGCAATCAGCCCCAGCATTTT.

On this clone itself: This specimen includes other DNA sequences encoding the same CDR3. V is TRBV7-9 and J is TRBJ2-7; 8 positions agree with TRBD2. Germline V CDR1 and CDR2: SEHNR, FQNEAQ (reference sequence). The length of the CDR3 is 14 residues. V lost 1 base, J lost 3 bases, and 2 bases stayed unmatched. DNA for the CDR3: TGTGCCAGCAGCTTAGGACTAGCGAGCTACGAGCAGTACTTC. Amino acids: CASSLGLASYEQYF.